The following is a T cell receptor beta chain sequence with its context. Its target is not known. This sample is part of a study of T cells expressing NK-cell markers. Study-level results: Researchers report these clonotypes also headed the CD3+CD56-NKG2C+ fraction in a few donors.

With the 5' RACE reads reprocessed, TCRdb shows one record per CDR3 protein and no DNA. This sample contains more than 400,000 distinct CDR3 sequences. In germline, CDR1 is KGHSH, CDR2 LQKENI. The length of the CDR3 is 15 residues. The sequence was collected from a woman aged 18 to 69 in good health. The J gene is TRBJ2-5, the V gene TRBV18; without DNA, the TCRdb call of TRBD2 cannot be checked. Sequenced material: blood T cells: a sorted CD56 or NKG2C T cell subset, CD4+ or CD8+ T cells, or bulk PBMC T cells (not recorded which). CDR3 in amino acids: CASSPLAAEQETQYF.